Sequencing of this T cell receptor (beta chain) was carried out in a study of post-analysis software for immune sequencing data. This clonotype occurred a few times. Its target is unknown. Prepared TCR beta cDNA libraries contained unique molecular identifiers. MiXCR was run by TCRdb on the PCR reads, yielding one entry per CDR3 protein. The sample includes 380,000 or so distinct CDR3 sequences, 30% to 45% of them seen just once. Study-wide results and limits: The authors found that F measure strongly co-clustered same-batch samples.

The sample was blood. This clonotype originated in a girl under 18 with multiple sclerosis.

The CDR3 DNA follows: TGTGCCAGTGGACAGGTACTATCCTACGAGCAGTACTTC. Translating it yields CASGQVLSYEQYF. The chain is built from TRBV6-5 and TRBJ2-7; 7 bases align to TRBD1. Trimming at V came to 9 bases and at J to 1 base, leaving 6 bases not matched to a gene. The CDR3 consists of 13 residues. Germline V gene data show CDR1 as MNHEY and CDR2 as SVGAGI.